This T cell receptor (beta chain) was recorded in a study of PD-1 blockade in classical Hodgkin lymphoma. Notes on the study in general: Partial responders and progressors had significantly lower baseline TCR diversity.

All patients relapsed after autologous stem cell transplantation, and brentuximab vedotin exposure varied. The germline V and J ends were trimmed by 8 bases and 5 bases, with 10 bases remaining between them. CDR3 length equals 11 residues. From germline, CDR1 is SGHRS and CDR2 YFSETQ. Generated by immunoSEQ multiplex PCR, the TCRdb table keeps only in-frame clones and is missing some. Among some 100,000 clones listed, just under 95% were seen once. In the case of this clone: Antigen: not known.

The chain has TRBV5-1 and TRBJ2-5; D gene ambiguous. This receptor was taken from a human donor with classical Hodgkin lymphoma. This sample comprised peripheral blood mononuclear cells (PBMCs), obtained at baseline. The DNA for the CDR3 is TGCGCCAGTGGACCGCGGGAGACCCAGTACTTC. Its translation: CASGPRETQYF.